The 19 T cell receptor beta chains presented below share a single source sample, sequenced in a study of follicular helper T cells after annual influenza vaccination. Time point in this sample: 2015-2016 season, 7 days after influenza vaccination. The table came from immunoSEQ multiplex PCR; TCRdb's copy has only in-frame clones and leaves some out. The top ten clones hold about 1.4% of a sample with 6,500 to 8,000 clones, roughly four fifths of them seen once. This material consisted of CXCR5- memory CD4+ T cells sorted from blood, taken 7 days after influenza vaccination. These TCRs come from an adult who received the influenza vaccine.

The rearrangement joins TRBV7-2 to TRBJ1-2, with D perhaps TRBD1 (5 bases). Trimming took off 5 bases at V and 7 bases at J, with 17 bases between the two ends. The CDR3 extends over 14 amino acids. CDR1 and CDR2 (germline): SGHTA, FQGNSA. CDR3: CASSPKTGTGGYTF. Here the CDR3 DNA reads TGTGCCAGCAGCCCGAAAACGGGAACAGGTGGCTACACCTTC. The full variable domain, with the rest looked up from reference TRBV7-2 and TRBJ1-2, is GAGVSQSPSNKVTEKGKDVELRCDPISGHTALYWYRQSLGQGLEFLIYFQGNSAPDKSGLPSDRFSAERTGGSVSTLTIQRTQQEDSAVYLCASSPKTGTGGYTFGSGTRLTVV.

The chain recombines TRBV30 with TRBJ2-3, with 10 bases fitting TRBD1. J lost 7 bases, V lost 1 base, and 11 bases had no gene match. The CDR3 is 16 amino acids. CDR1 GTSNPN and CDR2 SVGIG come from the germline V gene (reference sequence). The CDR3 DNA sequence: TGTGCCTGGAGTGACCGGACAGGGGGTTTCGACTATACGCAGTATTTT. Translating gives CAWSDRTGGFDYTQYF. The complete variable domain, with remaining parts taken from reference TRBV30 and TRBJ2-3, reads SQTIHQWPATLVQPVGSPLSLECTVEGTSNPNLYWYRQAAGRGLQLLFYSVGIGQISSEVPQNLSASRPQDRQFILSSKKLLLSDSGFYLCAWSDRTGGFDYTQYFGPGTRLTVL.

This chain connects TRBV9 to TRBJ2-5, with D unresolved. This CDR3 contains 13 residues. V lost 0 bases and J 5 bases, leaving 8 bases between the germline ends. The germline CDR1 and CDR2 sequences are SGDLS and YYNGEE. The CDR3: CASSVAVGETQYF. CDR3 coding DNA: TGTGCCAGCAGCGTAGCGGTAGGGGAGACCCAGTACTTC.

This clone appeared once. Here the CDR3 DNA reads TGTGCCAGCAGCTTGGACAGGGGGCGCAATGAGCAGTTCTTC. It encodes CASSLDRGRNEQFF. This chain links TRBV7-2 with TRBJ2-1, with 11 bases aligning to TRBD1. The CDR3 contains 14 residues. V gave up 3 bases and J gave up 6 bases; unmatched junction bases: 1. Germline CDR1 SGHTA, CDR2 FQGNSA. Supplemented by reference TRBV7-2 and TRBJ2-1, the full variable domain reads GAGVSQSPSNKVTEKGKDVELRCDPISGHTALYWYRQSLGQGLEFLIYFQGNSAPDKSGLPSDRFSAERTGGSVSTLTIQRTQQEDSAVYLCASSLDRGRNEQFFGPGTRLTVL.

In DNA form, the CDR3 reads TGTGCCAACGGGGCATCGGGGGCCCCAGATACGCAGTATTTT. It is translated as CANGASGAPDTQYF. The chain links TRBV19 to TRBJ2-3, with D tentatively TRBD1 or TRBD2 (6 bases each). From germline, CDR1 is LNHDA and CDR2 SQIVND (reference sequence). The V end was cut by 10 bases, the J end by 4 bases, with 18 bases between. The CDR3 extends over 14 amino acids.

This clone was detected only once. The genes are TRBV30 and TRBJ2-3; TRBD2 agrees at 12 bases. The CDR3 covers 13 residues. Germline V CDR1 and CDR2: GTSNPN, SVGIG (reference sequence). With V trimmed by 5 bases and J by 8 bases, 5 bases remained unmatched. The CDR3 is CAWGETSGSTQYF. The CDR3, as DNA: TGTGCCTGGGGGGAGACTAGCGGGAGTACGCAGTATTTT.

The chain has TRBV10-3 and TRBJ2-3, with D possibly TRBD1 on 6 matching bases. Between the trimmed V and J ends, which lost 3 bases and 0 bases, there was a span of 10 bases. Germline lookup yields CDR1 ENHRY and CDR2 SYGVKD. This CDR3 is 15 amino acids long. DNA of the CDR3: TGTGCCATCAGTGAAGGGGGTCCGAGCACAGATACGCAGTATTTT. It translates to CAISEGGPSTDTQYF.

This chain connects TRBV7-9 to TRBJ1-1, with unresolved D. This CDR3 is built from 11 residues. Per germline, CDR1 SEHNR and CDR2 FQNEAQ (reference sequence). V was shortened by 5 bases and J by 6 bases, with 7 bases between the two germline ends. CDR3: CASSRGSEAFF. CDR3 sequence (DNA): TGTGCCAGCAGCCGGGGATCTGAAGCTTTCTTT.

The chain joins TRBV6-6 to TRBJ1-2, with a tentative D call TRBD1 (6 bases). Germline V gene data show CDR1 as MNHNY and CDR2 as SVGAGI (reference sequence). The V end lost 2 bases, the J end lost 2 bases, and 9 bases lay between the germline ends. The CDR3 is 14 residues long. CDR3 in DNA: TGTGCCAGCAGTTACGGGGGGGCAAACTATGGCTACACCTTC. Amino acids: CASSYGGANYGYTF.

The CDR3 sequence is CAWSHGGSGEKLFF. Written as DNA, the CDR3 is TGTGCCTGGAGTCACGGGGGGAGCGGTGAAAAACTGTTTTTT. The V and J genes are TRBV30 and TRBJ1-4, with a possible D match to TRBD1 (5 bases). V lost 2 bases, J lost 7 bases, and 14 bases lay in between. The CDR3 is 14 amino acids. Per germline, CDR1 GTSNPN and CDR2 SVGIG (reference sequence).

The chain links TRBV19 to TRBJ2-5; maybe TRBD1 (6 bases). V lost 7 bases to trimming and J lost 4 bases, with 13 bases between them. The CDR3 has 13 residues. In germline, CDR1 is LNHDA, CDR2 SQIVND (reference sequence). In DNA form, the CDR3 reads TGTGCCAGTACGAGACAGGCGGGAGAGACCCAGTACTTC. Its translation: CASTRQAGETQYF.

This clone was picked up a small number of times. The gene calls are TRBV4-3 and TRBJ1-4; D uncertain. Germline loops: CDR1 LGHNA, CDR2 YSLEER. V lost 1 base and J lost 6, with 3 bases in between. The CDR3 contains 12 residues. CDR3 DNA: TGCGCCAGCAGCCAAGTGGATGAAAAACTGTTTTTT. Amino acids: CASSQVDEKLFF.

V and J are TRBV30 and TRBJ1-5; D is unclear. V shed 5 bases and J shed 3 bases, with 11 bases lying between them. CDR1 is GTSNPN, CDR2 SVGIG, per germline (reference sequence). The CDR3 runs 13 residues. CDR3: CAWASGDNQPQHF. The CDR3 DNA reads TGTGCCTGGGCGAGCGGCGACAATCAGCCCCAGCATTTT.

This chain links TRBV28 with TRBJ2-7; D not certain. CDR1 and CDR2 (germline): MDHEN, SYDVKM. V dropped 7 bases and J dropped 2 bases, with 18 bases sitting between them. The CDR3 consists of 15 residues. CDR3 amino acids: CASNPSGLTAYEQYF. The DNA of the CDR3 is TGTGCCAGCAACCCATCTGGGCTCACAGCCTACGAGCAGTACTTC.

This clone was seen a handful of times. The V call is TRBV2, the J call TRBJ2-3; perhaps TRBD1 as D (5 bases). Germline assignment: CDR1 SNHLY and CDR2 FYNNEI. There are 13 residues in the CDR3. V was pared by 2 bases and J by 3 bases, with 6 bases between. The DNA for the CDR3 is TGTGCCAGCAGTGAACAGGGTACAGATACGCAGTATTTT. Its protein is CASSEQGTDTQYF. Full variable domain (outside the CDR3, taken from reference TRBV2 and TRBJ2-3): EPEVTQTPSHQVTQMGQEVILRCVPISNHLYFYWYRQILGQKVEFLVSFYNNEISEKSEIFDDQFSVERPDGSNFTLKIRSTKLEDSAMYFCASSEQGTDTQYFGPGTRLTVL.

This clone is a singleton in its sample. The rearrangement joins TRBV19 to TRBJ2-2; the D gene could be TRBD1 or TRBD2 (5 bases each). Trimming removed 5 bases from V and 0 bases from J, with 13 bases in between. CDR1 and CDR2 from the germline V gene are LNHDA and SQIVND (reference sequence). There are 16 residues in the CDR3. The CDR3 reads CASSSGKGANTGELFF. CDR3 bases: TGTGCCAGTAGTTCGGGGAAAGGGGCGAACACCGGGGAGCTGTTTTTT.

The chain carries TRBV4-1 and TRBJ1-1, with D maybe TRBD1 (6 bases). The CDR3 is 17 amino acids. Trimming took 2 bases from V and 7 from J, leaving 23 bases between them. Germline V gives CDR1 MGHRA, CDR2 YSYEKL. This CDR3 reads CASSQPRTALTPYEAFF. CDR3 nucleotides: TGCGCCAGCAGCCAACCACGGACAGCGCTGACGCCCTATGAAGCTTTCTTT.

The rearrangement joins TRBV10-3 to TRBJ2-7; TRBD2 matches at 8 bases. Germline V CDR1 and CDR2: ENHRY, SYGVKD. V shed 2 bases and J 5 bases; nucleotides not matched to a gene: 8. The CDR3 spans 15 residues. CDR3 DNA: TGTGCCATCAGTGAGCCCAGCGGGGGTGTCGACGAGCAGTACTTC. It is translated as CAISEPSGGVDEQYF.

The count of this clone is one. The V gene is TRBV4-3, the J gene TRBJ2-2, with D perhaps TRBD1 (5 bases). Deletions cut 0 bases from V and 3 bases from J, with 14 bases between. Looked up from germline, CDR1 is LGHNA and CDR2 is YSLEER. The length of the CDR3 is 17 residues. The CDR3 sequence: CASSQDPRQGYTGELFF. The CDR3 coding sequence is TGCGCCAGCAGCCAAGATCCCCGTCAGGGTTACACCGGGGAGCTGTTTTTT.